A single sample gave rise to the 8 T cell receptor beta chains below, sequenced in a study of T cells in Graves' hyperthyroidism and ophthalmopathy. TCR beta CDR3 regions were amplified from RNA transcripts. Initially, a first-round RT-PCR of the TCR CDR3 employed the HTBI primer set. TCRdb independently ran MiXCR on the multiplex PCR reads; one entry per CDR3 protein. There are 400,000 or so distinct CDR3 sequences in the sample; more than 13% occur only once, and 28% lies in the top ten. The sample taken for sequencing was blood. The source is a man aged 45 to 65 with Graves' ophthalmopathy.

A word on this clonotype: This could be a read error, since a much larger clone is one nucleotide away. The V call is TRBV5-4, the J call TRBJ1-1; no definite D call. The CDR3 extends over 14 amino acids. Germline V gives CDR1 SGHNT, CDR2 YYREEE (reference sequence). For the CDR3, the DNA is TGTGCCAGCAGCTTCCAACGGGAGAACACTGGAGCTTTCTTT. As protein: CASSFQRENTGAFF.

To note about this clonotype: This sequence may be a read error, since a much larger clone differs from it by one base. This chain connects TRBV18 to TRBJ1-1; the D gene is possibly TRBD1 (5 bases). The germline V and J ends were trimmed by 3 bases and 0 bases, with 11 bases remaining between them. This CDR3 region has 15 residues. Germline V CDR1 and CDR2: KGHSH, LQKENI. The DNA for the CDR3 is TGTGCCAGCTCACCCGGGGCACTGCTGAACACTGAAGCTTTCTTT. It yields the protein CASSPGALLNTEAFF. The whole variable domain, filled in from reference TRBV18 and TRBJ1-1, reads NAGVMQNPRHLVRRRGQEARLRCSPMKGHSHVYWYRQLPEEGLKFMVYLQKENIIDESGMPKERFSAEFPKEGPSILRIQQVVRGDSAAYFCASSPGALLNTEAFFGQGTRLTVV.

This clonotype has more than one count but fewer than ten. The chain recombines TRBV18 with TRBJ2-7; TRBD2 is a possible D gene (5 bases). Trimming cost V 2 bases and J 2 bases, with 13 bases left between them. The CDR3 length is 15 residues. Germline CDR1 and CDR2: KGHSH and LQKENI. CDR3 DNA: TGTGCCAGCTCACCATCCACAGAGCGGACCTACGAGCAGTACTTC. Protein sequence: CASSPSTERTYEQYF.

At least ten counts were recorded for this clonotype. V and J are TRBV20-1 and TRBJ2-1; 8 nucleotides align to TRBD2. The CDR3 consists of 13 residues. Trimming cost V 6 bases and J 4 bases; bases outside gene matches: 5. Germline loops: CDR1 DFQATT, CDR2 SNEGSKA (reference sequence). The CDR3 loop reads CSAATSGYNEQFF. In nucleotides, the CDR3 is TGCAGTGCCGCAACTAGCGGATACAATGAGCAGTTCTTC.

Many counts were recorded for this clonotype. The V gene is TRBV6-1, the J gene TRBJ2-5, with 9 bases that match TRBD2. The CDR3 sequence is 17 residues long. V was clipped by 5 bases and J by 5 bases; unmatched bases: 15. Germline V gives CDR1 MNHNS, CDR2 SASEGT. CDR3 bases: TGTGCCAGCAGTTTTCGGACTAGCGAGAGAGGTCGGGAGACCCAGTACTTC. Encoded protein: CASSFRTSERGRETQYF.

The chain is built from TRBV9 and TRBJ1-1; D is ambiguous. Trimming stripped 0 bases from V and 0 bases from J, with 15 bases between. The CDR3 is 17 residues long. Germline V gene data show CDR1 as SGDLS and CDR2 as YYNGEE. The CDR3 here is CASSVAAQTPMNTEAFF. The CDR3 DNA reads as TGTGCCAGCAGCGTAGCTGCACAGACACCCATGAACACTGAAGCTTTCTTT.

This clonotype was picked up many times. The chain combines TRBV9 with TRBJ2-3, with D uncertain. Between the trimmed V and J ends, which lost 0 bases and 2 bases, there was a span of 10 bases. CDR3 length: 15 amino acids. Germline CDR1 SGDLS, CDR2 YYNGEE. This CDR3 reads CASSVEASYTDTQYF. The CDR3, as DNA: TGTGCCAGCAGCGTAGAAGCGAGTTACACAGATACGCAGTATTTT. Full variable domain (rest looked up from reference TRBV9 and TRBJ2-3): DSGVTQTPKHLITATGQRVTLRCSPRSGDLSVYWYQQSLDQGLQFLIQYYNGEERAKGNILERFSAQQFPDLHSELNLSSLELGDSALYFCASSVEASYTDTQYFGPGTRLTVL.

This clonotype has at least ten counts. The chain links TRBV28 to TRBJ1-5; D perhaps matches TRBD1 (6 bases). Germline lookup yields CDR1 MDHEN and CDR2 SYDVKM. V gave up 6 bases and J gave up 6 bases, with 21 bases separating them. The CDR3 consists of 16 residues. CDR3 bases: TGTGCCAGCAGCATGGGCGGCGGGGGCGCGAGTCAGCCCCAGCATTTT. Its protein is CASSMGGGGASQPQHF.